This paragraph reports one TCR beta chain. This clonotype was found many times. It lacks a known antigen. No much larger clonotype is one base removed from it; base qualities were not supplied. Amplification of TCR beta CDR3 regions was carried out from RNA transcripts. The first round of RT-PCR for the TCR CDR3 was performed with the HTBI primer set and the Qiagen OneStep RT-PCR kit. A second multiplex PCR round built the libraries, followed by size selection and purification. Libraries were sequenced paired-end with 100 bp reads on an Illumina HiSeq2000. The authors' analysis ran thus. SOAPnuke was used to process the raw data, with reads discarded if the reads contained adapters or uncalled bases, had a mean Phred below 15, or lacked an exact constant-primer or identifier match. High-quality paired reads were merged with COPE v1.2.5, and unique nucleotide sequences were defined as clonotypes. Clonotypes were aligned to IMGT TRBV, TRBD and TRBJ reference segments using MiTCR v1.1. Only V-J combinations with frequency above 0.0001, covering roughly 99% of repertoires, were analysed. A TCS score was defined as the ratio between F50 (clonal expansion) and ExV (chaos), using BLOSUM62-based TCRdist between CDR3 peptides within each V-J. Welch's t-statistics and random forest reduced roughly 530 V-J features to around 14, which were used in a naive Bayes classifier (R e1071). The public reads were quality trimmed at Q25 with fastp and then assembled into clones with MiXCR by TCRdb, keeping productive beta chains. CDR3 protein duplicates are merged, each entry listing the most common genes and DNA. The V and J calls and clone size are TCRdb's, not the authors'. Across this sample there are under 350,000 distinct CDR3 sequences, with about 17% seen only once. The ten largest clones take up roughly 53% of the sample.

The entry originates in a study of T cells in Graves' hyperthyroidism and ophthalmopathy (dated by TCRdb to between 2019 and 2020). Describing the broader study: Peripheral blood samples were taken at the time of initial diagnosis, prior to any treatment. According to the paper, TCR Vbeta CDR3 sequencing was carried out on approximately 140 peripheral blood samples, which came from approximately 41 ophthalmopathy, 70 to 80 hyperthyroidism and around 17 progressor patients. A discovery cohort of approximately 100 patients, approximately 45 with Graves' ophthalmopathy and over 55 with stable Graves' hyperthyroidism, was used to find distinguishing TCR V-J signatures. The 90 or so discovery patients were randomly split 7:3 into training and test sets. In more than 5 Graves' hyperthyroidism patients, the study also compared T-cell repertoires from thyroid tissue with T-cell repertoires from blood. Whether ophthalmopathy could be predicted prospectively was tested in an independent validation cohort made up of approximately 19 hyperthyroidism patients plus 17 patients who later progressed to ophthalmopathy. Once sampling was done, hyperthyroidism patients were given methimazole at a starting dose of 30 mg daily, whereas ophthalmopathy patients were given high-dose intravenous methylprednisolone. Overall study results and their limits: Most expanded thyroid clonotypes (frequency above 0.001) were also detected in blood, suggesting blood repertoires may reflect thyroid immune responses. A model built on a 13 V-J signature distinguished ophthalmopathy from stable hyperthyroidism, reaching around 88% sensitivity and under 84% specificity in cross-validation and 80%/75% in testing. In validation, progression to ophthalmopathy was predicted by the model with 70.59% sensitivity and 72% to 85% specificity, a median of 6.5 months before onset. Sample size was not statistically predetermined, and investigators were not blinded to group allocation.

Moderately to severely active disease, a Clinical Activity Score of at least 3, a NOSPECS grade of at least 4, and a duration under 3 months were present in ophthalmopathy patients. The study excluded patients with uncontrolled infections, other autoimmune diseases, pregnancy or lactation. Clinical symptoms, serum thyroxine and TRAb, thyroid ultrasound, and orbital computed tomography formed the basis for the diagnoses. PBMCs were separated from under 12 ml of fresh peripheral blood using Ficoll-Paque density gradient centrifugation. Trizol reagent was used to extract total RNA, and RNA quality was then checked on an Agilent 2100 Bioanalyzer. V and J lose 1 base and 2 bases, and a span of 6 bases separates them. The CDR3 numbers 14 residues from cysteine through phenylalanine. Left in the record is the CDR3 DNA by itself, 42 bases read in frame from the first base. The germline V gene sets CDR1 to SGHTA and CDR2 to FQGNSA.

The chain employs TRBV7-2 and TRBJ1-5; the D segment cannot be called with confidence. The sample consisted of blood. The clonotype was recovered from a woman between 55 and 75 years old with Graves' ophthalmopathy. Here is the DNA: TGTGCCAGCAGCTTAGTAAAAGGCAATCAGCCCCAGCATTTT. Translated, it gives CASSLVKGNQPQHF.